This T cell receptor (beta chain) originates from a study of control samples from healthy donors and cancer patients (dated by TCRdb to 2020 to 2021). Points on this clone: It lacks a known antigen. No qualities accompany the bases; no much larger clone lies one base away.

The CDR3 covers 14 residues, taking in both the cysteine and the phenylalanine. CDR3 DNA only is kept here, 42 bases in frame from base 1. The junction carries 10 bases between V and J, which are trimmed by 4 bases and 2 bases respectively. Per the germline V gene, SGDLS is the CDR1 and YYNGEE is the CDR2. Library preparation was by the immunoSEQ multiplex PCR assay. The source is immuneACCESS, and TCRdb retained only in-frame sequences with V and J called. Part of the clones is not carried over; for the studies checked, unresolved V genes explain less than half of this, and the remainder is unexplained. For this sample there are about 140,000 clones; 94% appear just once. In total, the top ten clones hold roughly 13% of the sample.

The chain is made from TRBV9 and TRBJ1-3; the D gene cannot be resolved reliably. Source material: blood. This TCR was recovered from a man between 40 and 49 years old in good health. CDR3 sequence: CASSLGSTGNTIYF. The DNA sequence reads TGTGCCAGCAGCCTAGGGTCGACTGGAAACACCATATATTTT.